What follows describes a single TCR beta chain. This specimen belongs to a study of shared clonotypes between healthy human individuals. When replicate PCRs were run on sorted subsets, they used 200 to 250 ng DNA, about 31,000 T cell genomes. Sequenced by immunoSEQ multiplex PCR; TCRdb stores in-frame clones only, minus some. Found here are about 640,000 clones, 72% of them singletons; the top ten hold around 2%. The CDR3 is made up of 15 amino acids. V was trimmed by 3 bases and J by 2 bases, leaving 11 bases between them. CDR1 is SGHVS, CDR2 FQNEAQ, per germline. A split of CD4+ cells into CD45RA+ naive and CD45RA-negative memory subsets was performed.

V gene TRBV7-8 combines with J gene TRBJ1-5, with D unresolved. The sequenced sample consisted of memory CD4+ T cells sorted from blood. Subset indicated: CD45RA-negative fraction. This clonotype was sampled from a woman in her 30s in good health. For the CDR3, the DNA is TGTGCCAGCAGCTTGGAAATTCTGGGCAATCAGCCCCAGCATTTT. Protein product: CASSLEILGNQPQHF.